Below are 29 T cell receptor beta chains sequenced from a single sample in a study of T cell responses to AZD1222 COVID-19 vaccine. The data were produced by immunoSEQ multiplex PCR, yet TCRdb's version contains in-frame clones alone and is incomplete. The sample records tens of thousands of clones, around 91% being singletons. Specimen: peripheral blood, collected on day 0 of MenACWY control vaccination. The receptors derive from an adult in good health.

The rearrangement uses TRBV27 and TRBJ2-1, with TRBD2 identical over 9 bases. This CDR3 is 16 amino acids long. The V and J ends lost 3 bases and 4 bases, in that order; junction bases with no gene match: 7. Germline V gives CDR1 MNHEY, CDR2 SMNVEV (reference sequence). The chain's CDR3 is CASSFVRGGGYNEQFF. The CDR3 nucleotides are TGTGCCAGCAGTTTCGTCCGCGGGGGGGGTTACAATGAGCAGTTCTTC.

V and J are TRBV11-2 and TRBJ2-7; D not certain. The V gene's germline CDR1 is SGHAT and CDR2 FQNNGV. There are 13 residues in the CDR3. Trimming left V 1 base short and J 3 bases short, with 7 bases between. The CDR3 here is CASSLVAVYEQYF. The CDR3 nucleotides read TGTGCCAGCAGCTTAGTGGCAGTCTACGAGCAGTACTTC.

This clone was seen a single time. The J gene is TRBJ2-7, the V gene TRBV5-8; D is perhaps TRBD2 (6 bases). Germline values: CDR1 SGHTS, CDR2 YDEGEE. Trimming removed 1 base at V and 2 bases at J, with 13 bases between. CDR3 length: 15 residues. CDR3 amino acids: CASSLPSGLPYEQYF. The DNA for the CDR3 is TGTGCCAGCAGCTTGCCCAGCGGGCTACCCTACGAGCAGTACTTC.

V is TRBV5-1 and J is TRBJ2-1; 7 bases are shared with TRBD2. The CDR3 has 15 residues. The junction had 9 bases not matched to a gene; V was cut back by 3 bases and J by 6 bases. CDR1 is SGHRS, CDR2 YFSETQ, per germline. The CDR3 spells CASSSRTSVANEQFF. DNA of the CDR3: TGCGCCAGCAGCTCCCGGACTAGTGTGGCCAATGAGCAGTTCTTC.

V and J are TRBV7-2 and TRBJ1-5; D may be TRBD1 (5 bases). V lost 1 base, J lost 2 bases, and 9 bases lay in between. The CDR3 is made up of 15 amino acids. Germline V gene lookup returns CDR1 SGHTA and CDR2 FQGNSA. CDR3 in amino acids: CASSLDGGGNQPQHF. CDR3 DNA: TGTGCCAGCAGCTTAGATGGAGGGGGCAATCAGCCCCAGCATTTT.

The chain joins TRBV29-1 to TRBJ2-5, with 10 bases that match TRBD1. CDR1 SQVTM and CDR2 ANQGSEA come from the germline V gene. The V and J ends lost 4 bases and 4 bases, in that order; junction bases with no gene match: 6. CDR3 length equals 14 residues. Here the CDR3 DNA reads TGCAGCGTTGGAGGACAGGGGGAGGGAGAGACCCAGTACTTC. It codes for CSVGGQGEGETQYF.

CDR3 amino acids: CASSLPQNSPLHF. The CDR3 DNA follows: TGTGCCAGCAGTTTGCCACAGAATTCACCCCTCCACTTT. The chain couples TRBV28 to TRBJ1-6; D remains unclear. Per the germline V gene, CDR1 is MDHEN and CDR2 is SYDVKM. CDR3 size: 13 residues. The germline V and J ends were trimmed by 3 bases and 7 bases, with 7 bases remaining between them.

This chain uses TRBV5-4 with TRBJ2-1; 9 nucleotides align to TRBD2. The V gene's germline CDR1 is SGHNT and CDR2 YYREEE (reference sequence). The trim removed 4 bases at V and 8 bases at J, leaving 13 bases unmatched. CDR3 length equals 16 residues. The CDR3 sequence: CASSQDSGGPADEQFF. CDR3 nucleotides: TGTGCCAGCAGCCAAGATAGCGGGGGCCCGGCCGATGAGCAGTTCTTC.

This chain uses TRBV27 with TRBJ1-6; maybe TRBD1 (5 bases). The V gene's germline CDR1 is MNHEY and CDR2 SMNVEV (reference sequence). V was cut by 2 bases and J by 7 bases, with 12 bases left in between. The CDR3 runs to 15 residues. The CDR3: CASSLGAWDNSPLHF. The CDR3 DNA reads TGTGCCAGCAGTTTAGGGGCTTGGGACAATTCACCCCTCCACTTT.

For the CDR3, the DNA is TGCGCCAGCAGCTTGTTGATAACTAGCACAGATACGCAGTATTTT. As protein: CASSLLITSTDTQYF. V is TRBV5-1 and J is TRBJ2-3; D remains unclear. The CDR3 has 15 residues. The germline CDR1 and CDR2 sequences are SGHRS and YFSETQ. V dropped 1 base and J dropped 0 bases, with 9 bases sitting between them. The full variable domain, with the rest looked up from reference TRBV5-1 and TRBJ2-3, is KAGVTQTPRYLIKTRGQQVTLSCSPISGHRSVSWYQQTPGQGLQFLFEYFSETQRNKGNFPGRFSGRQFSNSRSEMNVSTLELGDSALYLCASSLLITSTDTQYFGPGTRLTVL.

The rearrangement uses TRBV19 and TRBJ2-6; D remains ambiguous. Looked up from germline, CDR1 is LNHDA and CDR2 is SQIVND (reference sequence). The V and J ends lost 3 bases and 0 bases respectively, with 9 bases between them. The CDR3 spans 16 residues. CDR3 sequence (DNA): TGTGCCAGTAGTATGAGCTCGGTCTCTGGGGCCAACGTCCTGACTTTC. Translation: CASSMSSVSGANVLTF.

J is TRBJ2-6 and V is TRBV27; D perhaps matches TRBD1 (6 bases). CDR3 length equals 16 residues. Per the germline V gene, CDR1 is MNHEY and CDR2 is SMNVEV (reference sequence). The V end was cut by 5 bases, the J end by 0 bases, with 11 bases between. The CDR3 DNA reads as TGTGCCAGCAGTCCCACAGGGTCCTCTGGGGCCAACGTCCTGACTTTC. Its translation: CASSPTGSSGANVLTF.

The rearrangement joins TRBV5-1 to TRBJ2-3, with a weak D call TRBD1 (5 bases). CDR1 is SGHRS, CDR2 YFSETQ, per germline. The CDR3 is 14 amino acids. Between the trimmed V and J ends, which lost 0 bases and 2 bases, there was a span of 7 bases. The CDR3 protein is CASSLGTTTDTQYF. CDR3 bases: TGCGCCAGCAGCTTGGGGACAACCACAGATACGCAGTATTTT.

The rearrangement uses TRBV11-2 and TRBJ2-7; unclear D gene. Germline V gene sequence: CDR1 SGHAT, CDR2 FQNNGV. V lost 5 bases and J 4 bases, leaving 6 bases between the germline ends. The CDR3 is made up of 11 amino acids. DNA for the CDR3: TGTGCCAGCAGCCCAAAATACGAGCAGTACTTC. This gives the protein CASSPKYEQYF.

A single count supports this clone. This chain's CDR3 is CASQTGQFDQPQHF. The CDR3 nucleotides read TGTGCCAGCCAGACGGGACAGTTCGATCAGCCCCAGCATTTT. This rearrangement joins TRBV28 to TRBJ1-5; 7 nucleotides match TRBD1. Trimming took 8 bases from V and 5 from J; bases not matched to a gene: 9. Per the germline V gene, CDR1 is MDHEN and CDR2 is SYDVKM. CDR3 length: 14 residues.

The V and J genes are TRBV20-1 and TRBJ2-5; unclear D gene. CDR1 and CDR2 (germline): DFQATT, SNEGSKA (reference sequence). V lost 5 bases and J 1 base, leaving 2 bases between the germline ends. The CDR3 extends over 10 amino acids. The CDR3, as DNA: TGCAGTGCTTCCCAAGAGACCCAGTACTTC. Encoded protein: CSASQETQYF.

The rearrangement joins TRBV6-1 to TRBJ1-2; D not certain. Germline loops: CDR1 MNHNS, CDR2 SASEGT. CDR3 length: 13 amino acids. V was shortened by 2 bases and J by 1 base, with 5 bases between the two germline ends. The DNA for the CDR3 is TGTGCCAGCAGTGAATCTGATAACTATGGCTACACCTTC. Translating it yields CASSESDNYGYTF.

The V and J genes are TRBV28 and TRBJ1-6; unclear D gene. In germline, CDR1 is MDHEN, CDR2 SYDVKM. CDR3 length: 13 amino acids. V was trimmed by 2 bases and J by 7 bases, leaving 6 bases between them. CDR3 nucleotides: TGTGCCAGCAGTTTACAAGAGAATTCACCCCTCCACTTT. Translating gives CASSLQENSPLHF.

The rearrangement joins TRBV18 to TRBJ1-4; TRBD1 agrees at 7 bases. CDR3 size: 17 residues. Germline CDR1 KGHSH, CDR2 LQKENI. V lost 3 bases, J lost 4 bases, and 11 bases stayed unmatched. This chain's CDR3 is CASSPTLRGQLNEKLFF. The CDR3 nucleotides read TGTGCCAGCTCACCTACCCTTAGGGGACAGCTTAATGAAAAACTGTTTTTT.

V gene TRBV28 combines with J gene TRBJ2-7; 9 nucleotides match TRBD1. The junction had 10 bases not matched to a gene; V was cut back by 4 bases and J by 6 bases. Germline V gene lookup returns CDR1 MDHEN and CDR2 SYDVKM. The CDR3 spans 15 residues. The CDR3 spells CASSSGDRVLSEQYF. CDR3 in DNA: TGTGCCAGCAGTTCCGGGGACAGGGTGCTCTCCGAGCAGTACTTC.

As for this clone: The sample carries other DNA sequences with the same CDR3. The CDR3, as DNA: TGTGCCAGCAGTCGTCAGGGTAATCAGCCCCAGCATTTT. Amino acid sequence: CASSRQGNQPQHF. The chain joins TRBV7-9 to TRBJ1-5, with D tentatively TRBD1 (5 bases). The germline CDR1 and CDR2 sequences are SEHNR and FQNEAQ (reference sequence). Deletions cut 6 bases from V and 4 bases from J, with 10 bases between. This CDR3 is 13 amino acids long. Full variable domain (rest looked up from reference TRBV7-9 and TRBJ1-5): DTGVSQNPRHKITKRGQNVTFRCDPISEHNRLYWYRQTLGQGPEFLTYFQNEAQLEKSRLLSDRFSAERPKGSFSTLEIQRTEQGDSAMYLCASSRQGNQPQHFGDGTRLSIL.

The gene calls are TRBV10-2 and TRBJ1-4; unclear D gene. The CDR3 is 14 amino acids. Germline V gene data show CDR1 as WSHSY and CDR2 as SAAADI. V was trimmed by 6 bases and J by 8 bases, leaving 16 bases between them. CDR3 sequence: CASRANLGSEKLFF. DNA of the CDR3: TGCGCCAGCAGGGCCAATTTGGGTTCGGAAAAACTGTTTTTT.

The V call is TRBV19, the J call TRBJ1-3, with D tentatively TRBD1 (5 bases). V lost 2 bases to trimming and J lost 8 bases, with 10 bases between them. The CDR3 is 13 amino acids. Germline values: CDR1 LNHDA, CDR2 SQIVND (reference sequence). CDR3 amino acids: CASSIQGSDTIYF. CDR3 coding DNA: TGTGCCAGTAGTATACAGGGATCGGACACCATATATTTT.

The chain links TRBV6-5 to TRBJ1-6; 9 bases agree with TRBD1. CDR3 length: 15 residues. The germline gives CDR1 MNHEY, CDR2 SVGAGI. The V gene end was trimmed by 4 bases and the J gene end by 6 bases; junction bases not matched to a gene: 4. CDR3 nucleotides: TGTGCCAGCAGTTCAGGGACAGGGTTTAATTCACCCCTCCACTTT. It specifies CASSSGTGFNSPLHF.

The V gene is TRBV11-2, the J gene TRBJ2-3; the D gene is possibly TRBD2 (6 bases). Per the germline V gene, CDR1 is SGHAT and CDR2 is FQNNGV. V was cut by 7 bases and J by 0 bases, with 17 bases left in between. CDR3 length: 16 residues. The CDR3 sequence is CASNNQRRASTDTQYF. The CDR3 region has the DNA TGTGCCAGCAACAACCAAAGGAGGGCTAGCACAGATACGCAGTATTTT.

The V and J genes are TRBV25-1 and TRBJ2-7; 7 positions match TRBD2. With V trimmed by 3 bases and J by 1 base, 3 bases remained unmatched. Germline V gene lookup returns CDR1 MGHDK and CDR2 SYGVNS. There are 14 residues in the CDR3. The CDR3 DNA is TGTGCCAGCAGTGATGGCGGGGGATCCTACGAGCAGTACTTC. Its protein product is CASSDGGGSYEQYF.

Remarks on this clone: The sample has other DNA sequences that encode this CDR3 too. The V gene is TRBV7-9, the J gene TRBJ2-5; TRBD1 matches 9 bases. This CDR3 comprises 14 residues. Germline V gives CDR1 SEHNR, CDR2 FQNEAQ (reference sequence). Trimming took 3 bases from V and 4 from J; bases not matched to a gene: 3. The CDR3 spells CASSFGQGIETQYF. DNA for the CDR3: TGTGCCAGCAGCTTTGGACAGGGGATAGAGACCCAGTACTTC.

This chain connects TRBV6-5 to TRBJ2-5; the D gene is possibly TRBD2 (6 bases). The CDR3 totals 12 residues. V dropped 6 bases and J dropped 5 bases, with 10 bases sitting between them. CDR1 and CDR2 from the germline V gene are MNHEY and SVGAGI. The DNA for the CDR3 is TGTGCCAGCAGAACGAGCGGGGAGACCCAGTACTTC. This translates into CASRTSGETQYF.

The CDR3, as DNA: TGTGCCAGCAGTGAACTGAGTAGGACAGATACGCAGTATTTT. The encoded protein is CASSELSRTDTQYF. The chain recombines TRBV2 with TRBJ2-3; D is undetermined. Germline CDR1 reads SNHLY; CDR2 reads FYNNEI. Trimming shortened V by 2 bases and J by 3 bases, and 9 bases separated the two germline ends. CDR3 length: 14 amino acids.